One and the same sample provided the 15 T cell receptor beta chains below, sequenced in a study of neurological immune-mediated disorders. Time point noted: longitudinal time-point 1 (baseline). TCRdb itself ran the 5' RACE reads through MiXCR, one entry per CDR3 protein. Of tens of thousands of distinct CDR3 sequences detected, 10% appear once; the ten largest clones hold approximately 1.5%. The sample consisted of PBMCs. All receptors derive from a woman aged 40 to 49 in good health.

There are many counts of this clonotype. The V and J genes are TRBV6-5 and TRBJ2-7, with 10 nucleotides matching TRBD1. Germline assignment: CDR1 MNHEY and CDR2 SVGAGI. The CDR3 is made up of 18 amino acids. V lost 0 bases to trimming and J lost 5 bases; unmatched junction nucleotides: 13. The CDR3 DNA is TGTGCCAGCAGTTACTCTCGATTCTCCGGGACAGGGGTCCACGAGCAGTACTTC. This gives the protein CASSYSRFSGTGVHEQYF.

Points on this clonotype: This may be a read error: a much more frequent sequence differs by one nucleotide. The chain couples TRBV3-1 to TRBJ2-1; D unresolved. Germline loops: CDR1 LGHDT, CDR2 YNNKEL (reference sequence). The CDR3 covers 13 residues. The CDR3 DNA sequence: TGTGCCAGCGGCCAAGAAGAGTACAATGAGCAGTTCTTC. Translated: CASGQEEYNEQFF.

This clonotype was found many times. The chain is built from TRBV29-1 and TRBJ1-3; the D is unclear. The germline V gene has CDR1 SQVTM and CDR2 ANQGSEA. CDR3 length: 14 residues. The V gene lost 4 bases and the J gene lost 1 base, with 11 bases spanning the gap. The CDR3 sequence is CSVGDGVSGNTIYF. The DNA for the CDR3 is TGCAGCGTTGGCGACGGGGTATCTGGAAACACCATATATTTT.

This clonotype was seen at least ten times. This chain joins TRBV4-3 and TRBJ2-2; D uncertain. The CDR3 has 14 residues. Trimming removed 0 bases at V and 7 bases at J, with 9 bases between. The germline V gene encodes CDR1 LGHNA and CDR2 YSLEER. The CDR3 coding sequence is TGCGCCAGCAGCCAAGATTGGGGAAGCGGGGAGCTGTTTTTT. The encoded protein is CASSQDWGSGELFF.

A remark on this clonotype: A much bigger clone sits one base away, suggesting this may be a read error. The CDR3 protein is CRVDSSRVRSTEAFF. The CDR3 coding sequence is TGCAGAGTTGACTCTAGTCGGGTAAGAAGCACTGAAGCTTTCTTT. The chain carries TRBV29-1 and TRBJ1-1; no definite D call. The CDR3 totals 15 residues. CDR1 and CDR2 (germline): SQVTM, ANQGSEA.

This clonotype was counted ten times or more. The CDR3 here is CASSSRMDYGYTF. CDR3 DNA: TGCGCCAGCAGCTCCCGGATGGACTATGGCTACACCTTC. The chain is built from TRBV5-1 and TRBJ1-2; D is unclear. Trimming took off 3 bases at V and 3 bases at J, with 9 bases between the two ends. CDR3 length equals 13 residues. CDR1 is SGHRS, CDR2 YFSETQ, per germline.

This clonotype was counted at least ten times. The rearrangement uses TRBV25-1 and TRBJ2-7; D gene unclear. V was clipped by 4 bases and J by 6 bases, with 13 bases between them. Per germline, CDR1 MGHDK and CDR2 SYGVNS. The CDR3 runs 13 residues. The CDR3 region is CASSVNSISEQYF. The CDR3 DNA sequence: TGTGCCAGCAGTGTAAATAGCATCTCCGAGCAGTACTTC.

This clonotype was recorded at least ten times. V is TRBV11-2 and J is TRBJ2-7; TRBD1 agrees at 7 bases. After removal of 1 base from V and 2 bases from J, the junction contained 14 bases not matched to a gene. The CDR3 runs to 18 residues. Germline CDR1 reads SGHAT; CDR2 reads FQNNGV. CDR3 region: CASSLGWLIGQDTYEQYF. For the CDR3, the DNA is TGTGCCAGCAGCTTAGGATGGTTGATCGGACAGGATACCTACGAGCAGTACTTC.

The rearrangement links TRBV4-2 to TRBJ1-2; D uncertain. V dropped 0 bases and J dropped 3 bases, with 29 bases sitting between them. Per the germline V gene, CDR1 is LGHNA and CDR2 is YNFKEQ. The CDR3 extends over 21 amino acids. CDR3 region: CASSQEGRRSVYLPSDYGYTF. The DNA for the CDR3 is TGTGCCAGCAGCCAAGAAGGGAGGAGGTCGGTTTATTTGCCGTCGGACTATGGCTACACCTTC.

The gene calls are TRBV6-5 and TRBJ1-6; no firm D call. With 7 bases removed from V and 8 bases from J, the gap between germline ends came to 12 bases. The CDR3 is 13 residues long. From germline, CDR1 is MNHEY and CDR2 SVGAGI. The CDR3 sequence: CASTDAFHSPLHF. As DNA, the CDR3 is TGTGCCAGCACGGACGCTTTCCATTCACCCCTCCACTTT.

This clonotype occurred many times. The chain recombines TRBV5-1 with TRBJ1-4; D is uncertain. Trimming pared 2 bases from V and 0 bases from J, leaving 8 bases between. Per the germline V gene, CDR1 is SGHRS and CDR2 is YFSETQ. CDR3 length: 15 residues. CDR3 region: CASSFLGATNEKLFF. The CDR3 bases are TGCGCCAGCAGCTTTTTGGGTGCAACTAATGAAAAACTGTTTTTT.

In its sample, this clonotype was seen many times. CDR3 amino acids: CASSLDIYGNTIYF. The CDR3 DNA reads TGTGCCAGCAGCTTGGACATCTACGGAAACACCATATATTTT. This chain joins TRBV5-5 and TRBJ1-3; D remains unclear. V lost 0 bases to trimming and J lost 4 bases, with 8 bases between them. The V gene's germline CDR1 is SGHKS and CDR2 YYEKEE (reference sequence). This CDR3 has 14 amino acids.

This clonotype showed up many times. V usage is TRBV9 and J usage is TRBJ2-3, with D possibly being TRBD2 (5 bases). Trimming cost V 4 bases and J 0 bases, with 18 bases left between them. CDR1 and CDR2 from the germline V gene are SGDLS and YYNGEE. CDR3 length: 17 residues. The CDR3, as DNA: TGTGCCAGCAGCTCCCCGGGCGCCCTAGCTAGCACAGATACGCAGTATTTT. Amino acid sequence: CASSSPGALASTDTQYF.

This clonotype was found many times. The chain joins TRBV6-2 or TRBV6-3 to TRBJ2-7, with 7 bases identical to TRBD1. J lost 0 bases, V lost 7 bases, and 15 bases had no gene match. Germline CDR1 MNHEY, CDR2 SVGEGT. This CDR3 has 17 amino acids. The CDR3 sequence: CASTRGQSIPNSYEQYF. CDR3 nucleotide sequence: TGTGCCAGCACCAGGGGACAGTCAATTCCCAACTCCTACGAGCAGTACTTC.

This clonotype was detected many times. The chain uses TRBV25-1 and TRBJ2-1; D gene unclear. V gave up 1 base and J gave up 2 bases, with 3 bases separating them. Germline V CDR1 and CDR2: MGHDK, SYGVNS. The CDR3 length is 13 residues. CDR3 DNA: TGTGCCAGCAGTGAATTGCCCTACAATGAGCAGTTCTTC. This encodes CASSELPYNEQFF.